The sequence of this T cell receptor (beta chain) was determined in a study of blood T cell repertoires in COVID-19. TCRdb keeps only in-frame clones here, not all; method: immunoSEQ multiplex PCR. The data show about 94,000 clones, 74% seen once. This clone was observed a few times. CDR1 and CDR2 from the germline V gene are ENHRY and SYGVKD. This CDR3 has 15 residues. Germline trimming cut 0 bases from V and 5 bases from J; bases unmatched to any gene: 2. The chain employs TRBV10-3 and TRBJ2-5; TRBD1 agrees at 11 bases. This sequence was found in a man between 65 and 85 years old with COVID-19, enrolled during active disease. The sequenced sample consisted of peripheral blood. The DNA of the CDR3 is TGTGCCATCAGTGAGTCCGGACAGGGGGCTGAGACCCAGTACTTC. It yields the protein CAISESGQGAETQYF.